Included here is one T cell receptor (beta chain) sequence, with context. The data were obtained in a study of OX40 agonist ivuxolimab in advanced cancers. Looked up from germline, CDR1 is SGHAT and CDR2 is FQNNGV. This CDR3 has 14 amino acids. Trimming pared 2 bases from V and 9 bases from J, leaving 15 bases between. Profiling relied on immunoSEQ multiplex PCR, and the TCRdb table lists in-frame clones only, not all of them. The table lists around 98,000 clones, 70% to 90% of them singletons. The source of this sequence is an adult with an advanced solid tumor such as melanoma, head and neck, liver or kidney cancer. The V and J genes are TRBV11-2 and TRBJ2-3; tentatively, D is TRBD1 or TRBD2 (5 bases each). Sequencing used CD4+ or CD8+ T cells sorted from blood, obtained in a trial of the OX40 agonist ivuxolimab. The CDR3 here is CASSLSGDGNTQYF. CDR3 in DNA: TGTGCCAGCAGCTTATCCGGGGACGGGAACACGCAGTATTTT.